Here is one T cell receptor beta chain with its context. This sample is drawn from a study of blood T cell repertoires in COVID-19. In the study overall: The United States, Italy and Spain were the sources of the acute and convalescent COVID-19 samples. PBMCs, B-cell-depleted T cells, or T cells provided the cDNA or gDNA that made up the material.

TCRdb keeps only in-frame clones here, not all; method: immunoSEQ multiplex PCR. The sample lists some 420,000 clones, roughly nine tenths seen once, with 0.95% to 1.3% in the top ten. All enrollees were about 18 to 89 years old and from 20 to 25 US areas. The receptor comes from a man aged 25 to 40 who had recovered from COVID-19. The sample was PBMCs or T cells enriched from blood (not recorded which).

The CDR3 nucleotides read TGTGCCTGGAGTGTAGGGGGTCATAGCAATCAGCCCCAGCATTTT. Its translation: CAWSVGGHSNQPQHF. The chain links TRBV30 to TRBJ1-5; D might be TRBD1 (6 bases). This CDR3 contains 15 residues. V was cut by 0 bases and J by 0 bases, with 9 bases left in between. Germline loops: CDR1 GTSNPN, CDR2 SVGIG (reference sequence).